The 32 T cell receptor beta chains below were found in one sample sequenced in a study of graft-versus-host responses after intestinal transplantation. Here immunoSEQ multiplex PCR was the method, and the copy in TCRdb shows in-frame clones only, minus some. This table holds about 24,000 clones, 80% to 90% found once. This sample comprised PBMCs, obtained 450 to 490 days after intestinal transplant. The receptors stem from a human patient who received an intestinal transplant, so some T cells may come from the graft donor.

This clone has only a few counts. The V gene is TRBV5-1, the J gene TRBJ2-7; D perhaps matches TRBD2 (6 bases). Looked up from germline, CDR1 is SGHRS and CDR2 is YFSETQ. The V end lost 7 bases, the J end lost 0 bases, and 17 bases lay between the germline ends. The CDR3 spans 15 residues. In DNA, the CDR3 is TGCGCCAGCCGAACGGGACTTCAAAGCTCCTACGAGCAGTACTTC. Its protein product is CASRTGLQSSYEQYF.

The chain combines TRBV7-8 with TRBJ1-2; TRBD1 matches 8 bases. V lost 1 base to trimming and J lost 3 bases; unmatched junction nucleotides: 4. Germline CDR1 SGHVS, CDR2 FQNEAQ. The CDR3 has 15 residues. The CDR3: CASSLVSGGDYGYTF. The CDR3 DNA is TGTGCCAGCAGCTTAGTATCAGGGGGCGACTATGGCTACACCTTC.

The V and J genes are TRBV7-6 and TRBJ2-5; weak D call: TRBD2 (5 bases). There are 14 residues in the CDR3. V dropped 6 bases and J dropped 3 bases, with 14 bases sitting between them. Per germline, CDR1 SGHVS and CDR2 FNYEAQ. The DNA for the CDR3 is TGTGCCAGCAGGGACCGGGAAGGAAAAGAGACCCAGTACTTC. The encoded protein is CASRDREGKETQYF.

The chain is built from TRBV6-5 and TRBJ1-2; no clear D gene. This CDR3 has 16 amino acids. V was pared by 0 bases and J by 4 bases, with 15 bases between. Germline CDR1 reads MNHEY; CDR2 reads SVGAGI. CDR3: CASSYSKLNSRYGYTF. The CDR3 bases are TGTGCCAGCAGTTACTCCAAGTTAAACAGTCGCTATGGCTACACCTTC.

V and J are TRBV19 and TRBJ2-1, with 13 bases lining up with TRBD2. Germline CDR1 LNHDA, CDR2 SQIVND (reference sequence). The CDR3 is 14 amino acids. The J segment lost 7 bases and the V segment lost 7 bases, leaving 4 bases of the junction unmatched. CDR3 in amino acids: CASTRTSGSNEQFF. CDR3 nucleotide sequence: TGTGCCAGTACCAGGACTAGCGGGAGTAATGAGCAGTTCTTC.

CDR3 sequence (DNA): TGCGCCAGCAGCCAAGATCCGGCTAGCGAGCAGTACTTC. Translating it yields CASSQDPASEQYF. This sequence joins TRBV4-1 and TRBJ2-7; D is ambiguous. The V gene's germline CDR1 is MGHRA and CDR2 YSYEKL. The CDR3 contains 13 residues. V lost 0 bases to trimming and J lost 6 bases, with 9 bases between them.

The rearrangement uses TRBV9 and TRBJ2-1; possible D gene TRBD2, 6 bases. Germline V lookup: CDR1 SGDLS, CDR2 YYNGEE. The ends were cut back, 0 bases at V and 6 bases at J, with 13 bases in the middle. CDR3 size: 15 residues. CDR3 loop: CASSVAGERVNEQFF. CDR3 DNA sequence: TGTGCCAGCAGCGTAGCGGGAGAGAGGGTCAATGAGCAGTTCTTC.

The chain couples TRBV2 to TRBJ2-7; D may correspond to TRBD1 or TRBD2 (5 bases each). The CDR3 is made up of 13 amino acids. Germline values: CDR1 SNHLY, CDR2 FYNNEI. Trimming removed 4 bases at V and 0 bases at J, with 7 bases between. The CDR3 coding sequence is TGTGCCAGCAGTGGGGGGTGCTCCTACGAGCAGTACTTC. This codes for CASSGGCSYEQYF.

This rearrangement joins TRBV6-1 to TRBJ1-1; no clear D gene. V was trimmed by 6 bases and J by 0 bases, leaving 11 bases between them. The CDR3 contains 14 residues. The V gene's germline CDR1 is MNHNS and CDR2 SASEGT. CDR3 protein: CASSTWVLNTEAFF. In DNA form, the CDR3 reads TGTGCCAGCAGCACTTGGGTCCTGAACACTGAAGCTTTCTTT.

The V gene is TRBV5-1, the J gene TRBJ2-7, with TRBD1 matching over 10 bases. The CDR3 consists of 18 residues. Germline loops: CDR1 SGHRS, CDR2 YFSETQ. The V segment lost 0 bases and the J segment 2 bases; nucleotides outside the gene matches: 11. The CDR3 region is CASSLAAGTGEVTYEQYF. Here the CDR3 DNA reads TGCGCCAGCAGCTTGGCGGCCGGGACAGGGGAGGTAACCTACGAGCAGTACTTC.

The chain links TRBV6-5 to TRBJ2-3; D is perhaps TRBD2 (6 bases). V lost 5 bases and J 4 bases, leaving 10 bases between the germline ends. Germline loops: CDR1 MNHEY, CDR2 SVGAGI. The CDR3 sequence is 13 residues long. CDR3 in DNA: TGTGCCAGCAGTGACGGGAGAGCAGATACGCAGTATTTT. It encodes CASSDGRADTQYF.

This chain links TRBV21-1 with TRBJ2-1; the table's TRBD2 call for D was not verified on the DNA. TRBV21-1 counts as a pseudogene. This CDR3 is 17 amino acids long. CDR3 bases: TGTGCCAGCAGCAACCTCGCTGGACGGGAGTCCTACAATGAGCAGTTCTTC. Encoded protein: CASSNLAGRESYNEQFF.

This clone was seen only once. The chain couples TRBV14 to TRBJ2-7; TRBD2 matches 7 bases. Germline V gene data show CDR1 as SGHDN and CDR2 as FVKESK. The CDR3 totals 14 residues. V was pared by 5 bases and J by 6 bases, with 10 bases of the junction left unmatched. The CDR3 coding sequence is TGTGCCAGCAGCAGAGTGGGGGGGGGAGGCGAGCAGTACTTC. Amino acids: CASSRVGGGGEQYF.

The V and J genes are TRBV6-4 and TRBJ1-1, with D possibly TRBD1 on 5 matching bases. The CDR3 runs 18 residues. CDR1 is MRHNA, CDR2 SNTAGT, per germline. V lost 2 bases and J lost 0, with 19 bases in between. CDR3: CASSDPALWGLMNTEAFF. CDR3 nucleotide sequence: TGTGCCAGCAGTGACCCCGCCCTTTGGGGCCTCATGAACACTGAAGCTTTCTTT.

The rearrangement joins TRBV29-1 to TRBJ2-3; 9 bases map to TRBD1. Germline CDR1 is SQVTM and CDR2 is ANQGSEA. This CDR3 has 14 amino acids. V shed 4 bases, J shed 4 bases, and the junction held 6 bases outside the gene matches. DNA for the CDR3: TGCAGCGTTGTCGGACAGGGGAAGCCAGATACGCAGTATTTT. Its protein is CSVVGQGKPDTQYF.

This clone was seen once. The chain uses TRBV30 and TRBJ1-5, with a weak D call TRBD1 (6 bases). The germline V and J ends were trimmed by 2 bases and 3 bases, with 11 bases remaining between them. CDR1 GTSNPN and CDR2 SVGIG come from the germline V gene (reference sequence). There are 14 residues in the CDR3. The CDR3 sequence is CAWSPDRNNQPQHF. CDR3 DNA: TGTGCCTGGAGTCCAGACAGGAACAATCAGCCCCAGCATTTT.

The chain carries TRBV6-5 and TRBJ2-7, with D perhaps matching TRBD2 (6 bases). This CDR3 has 15 residues. V dropped 4 bases and J dropped 6 bases, with 19 bases sitting between them. CDR1 and CDR2 from the germline V gene are MNHEY and SVGAGI. The DNA of the CDR3 is TGTGCCAGCAGTTCCCCTGGGGGGAAGAGGCGCGAGCAGTACTTC. Amino acid sequence: CASSSPGGKRREQYF.

This clone was recorded only once. This chain uses TRBV29-1 with TRBJ2-2; D not certain. V lost 5 bases, J lost 7 bases, and 5 bases lay in between. The CDR3 has 10 amino acids. The germline gives CDR1 SQVTM, CDR2 ANQGSEA. The CDR3 DNA reads as TGCAGCGTTAGGGACGGGGAGCTGTTTTTT. Translating it yields CSVRDGELFF.

The rearrangement uses TRBV28 and TRBJ2-7; no clear D. V lost 6 bases, J lost 4 bases, and 22 bases lay in between. CDR3 size: 16 residues. Germline lookup yields CDR1 MDHEN and CDR2 SYDVKM. The CDR3 loop reads CASSRRKGSYSYEQYF. CDR3 DNA: TGTGCCAGCAGCCGGCGGAAGGGCTCGTATAGTTACGAGCAGTACTTC.

The V call is TRBV9, the J call TRBJ1-3; D call uncertain. CDR3 length equals 14 residues. Trimming took off 0 bases at V and 4 bases at J, with 8 bases between the two ends. In germline, CDR1 is SGDLS, CDR2 YYNGEE. CDR3 protein: CASSVEVRGNTIYF. CDR3 in DNA: TGTGCCAGCAGCGTAGAGGTAAGAGGAAACACCATATATTTT.

This clone was recorded only once. The chain combines TRBV6-5 with TRBJ2-6; D uncertain. CDR3 length equals 12 residues. Germline assignment: CDR1 MNHEY and CDR2 SVGAGI. V shed 8 bases and J shed 3 bases, with 5 bases lying between them. The chain's CDR3 is CASSLGANVLTF. In DNA, the CDR3 is TGTGCCAGCTCACTTGGGGCCAACGTCCTGACTTTC.

This sequence joins TRBV30 and TRBJ1-5, with D perhaps TRBD1 (6 bases). Germline CDR1 and CDR2: GTSNPN and SVGIG (reference sequence). CDR3 length equals 13 residues. V was clipped by 5 bases and J by 7 bases, with 15 bases between them. The CDR3 here is CAWATGRGQPQHF. In DNA, the CDR3 is TGTGCCTGGGCCACAGGGAGAGGACAGCCCCAGCATTTT.

This clone was seen more than once but under ten times. This chain joins TRBV25-1 and TRBJ1-4; D uncertain. V shed 2 bases and J shed 10 bases, with 11 bases lying between them. The CDR3 runs to 13 residues. Germline CDR1 MGHDK, CDR2 SYGVNS. CDR3 nucleotide sequence: TGTGCCAGCAGTGAAAGGCTGGATGGAAAACTGTTTTTT. This codes for CASSERLDGKLFF.

The chain recombines TRBV15 with TRBJ1-2, with TRBD1 matching 9 bases. The J segment lost 5 bases and the V segment lost 0 bases, leaving 7 bases of the junction unmatched. Per the germline V gene, CDR1 is LNHNV and CDR2 is YYDKDF (reference sequence). The CDR3 has 16 amino acids. The CDR3 DNA reads as TGTGCCACCAGCAGAGATAAAGCCGGGACAGGGTATGGCTACACCTTC. It yields the protein CATSRDKAGTGYGYTF.

The gene calls are TRBV6-1 and TRBJ1-5, with TRBD1 matching over 8 bases. Germline CDR1 and CDR2: MNHNS and SASEGT. Trimming cost V 4 bases and J 4 bases; bases outside gene matches: 6. The CDR3 extends over 15 amino acids. CDR3 residues: CASSGDRGKNQPQHF. CDR3 bases: TGTGCCAGCAGTGGTGACAGGGGCAAAAATCAGCCCCAGCATTTT.

The rearrangement joins TRBV4-2 to TRBJ2-7; TRBD2 agrees at 12 bases. V gave up 0 bases and J gave up 2 bases; unmatched junction bases: 11. The CDR3 length is 19 residues. CDR1 LGHNA and CDR2 YNFKEQ come from the germline V gene. This chain's CDR3 is CASSQEARLAGVVTYEQYF. CDR3 sequence (DNA): TGTGCCAGCAGCCAAGAAGCGAGACTAGCGGGAGTGGTGACCTACGAGCAGTACTTC.

The CDR3 is CSVDSGSTDTQYF. CDR3 nucleotides: TGCAGCGTTGATAGCGGGAGCACAGATACGCAGTATTTT. The rearrangement uses TRBV29-1 and TRBJ2-3; 7 nucleotides agree with TRBD2. CDR3 length: 13 residues. Trimming removed 3 bases from V and 0 bases from J; junction bases left unmatched: 0. Germline loops: CDR1 SQVTM, CDR2 ANQGSEA.

This clone was counted a few times. Because the CDR3 is missing its conserved closing phenylalanine or tryptophan, this is likely a read error. The V call is TRBV30, the J call TRBJ1-2; TRBD1 matches 7 bases. The CDR3 is 12 amino acids. J gave up 8 bases and V 5 bases, and 8 bases lay outside the gene matches. The germline gives CDR1 GTSNPN, CDR2 SVGIG (reference sequence). In DNA form, the CDR3 reads TGTGCCTGGGAAAGACAGGGTGAGGGCTACACCCTC. Translating gives CAWERQGEGYTL.

This sequence joins TRBV11-2 and TRBJ1-3, with D unresolved. Germline V gene sequence: CDR1 SGHAT, CDR2 FQNNGV. Trimming removed 5 bases at V and 3 bases at J, with 8 bases between. There are 13 residues in the CDR3. The CDR3, as DNA: TGTGCCAGCAGCGCTCGAGGTGGAAACACCATATATTTT. Translation gives CASSARGGNTIYF.

The chain carries TRBV6-5 and TRBJ2-5, with D hard to call. The CDR3 consists of 11 residues. V shed 4 bases and J shed 5 bases, with 5 bases lying between them. Germline CDR1 and CDR2: MNHEY and SVGAGI. CDR3 DNA: TGTGCCAGCAGTTCCACGGAGACCCAGTACTTC. Protein: CASSSTETQYF.

The chain combines TRBV18 with TRBJ1-2; possibly TRBD1 for D (6 bases). In germline, CDR1 is KGHSH, CDR2 LQKENI. This CDR3 is built from 13 residues. Trimming removed 5 bases from V and 6 bases from J, with 13 bases in between. CDR3 amino acids: CASSSTGSNGYTF. CDR3 nucleotide sequence: TGTGCCAGCTCATCTACAGGGAGCAATGGCTACACCTTC. The variable domain in full, with the rest retrieved from reference TRBV18 and TRBJ1-2, is NAGVMQNPRHLVRRRGQEARLRCSPMKGHSHVYWYRQLPEEGLKFMVYLQKENIIDESGMPKERFSAEFPKEGPSILRIQQVVRGDSAAYFCASSSTGSNGYTFGSGTRLTVV.

The sample holds one count of this clone. A read error may produce the germline difference seen at one junction end. The genes are TRBV7-7 and TRBJ2-7; TRBD2 agrees at 12 bases. The CDR3 length is 13 residues. Germline-derived CDR1 and CDR2 are SSHAT and FNYEAQ (reference sequence). The CDR3 is CASSSGLAGEQYF. The DNA for the CDR3 is TGTGCTAGCAGCTCGGGACTAGCGGGCGAGCAGTACTTC.